These 31 T cell receptor beta chains share one sample of origin, sequenced in a study of PD-L1 blockade in urothelial cancer. Profiling relied on immunoSEQ multiplex PCR, and the TCRdb table lists in-frame clones only, not all of them. The sample includes 40,000 to 50,000 clones, roughly 86% seen only once; the top ten take less than 11%. Time point given: peripheral blood 6 weeks after treatment start. Sequenced here: PBMCs, sampled around atezolizumab (anti-PD-L1) treatment. The receptors were gathered from a man in his sixties with urothelial cancer.

This clone was detected a few times. This chain connects TRBV7-8 to TRBJ1-4; the D is unclear. The V end was cut by 1 base, the J end by 0 bases, with 12 bases between. This CDR3 region has 17 residues. Looked up from germline, CDR1 is SGHVS and CDR2 is FQNEAQ. CDR3 coding DNA: TGTGCCAGCAGCTTAGTACCCGCAGGCTCAACTAATGAAAAACTGTTTTTT. It codes for CASSLVPAGSTNEKLFF.

CDR3 region: CASRVDWGYEQYF. CDR3 bases: TGTGCCAGCAGGGTGGACTGGGGTTACGAGCAGTACTTC. V gene TRBV28 combines with J gene TRBJ2-7; maybe TRBD2 (5 bases). This CDR3 comprises 13 residues. CDR1 is MDHEN, CDR2 SYDVKM, per germline. Trimming removed 6 bases from V and 4 bases from J, with 13 bases in between.

The V gene is TRBV18, the J gene TRBJ2-5, with D maybe TRBD2 (6 bases). Trimming took off 3 bases at V and 1 base at J, with 9 bases between the two ends. This CDR3 contains 14 residues. Germline V gives CDR1 KGHSH, CDR2 LQKENI. The CDR3 protein is CASSPPSVQETQYF. Here the CDR3 DNA reads TGTGCCAGCTCACCCCCTAGCGTCCAAGAGACCCAGTACTTC.

The genes are TRBV27 and TRBJ2-1; 7 bases are shared with TRBD2. Germline V gene lookup returns CDR1 MNHEY and CDR2 SMNVEV (reference sequence). Unmatched junction bases numbered 8, after V lost 3 bases and J lost 6 bases. This CDR3 region has 15 residues. CDR3 nucleotide sequence: TGTGCCAGCAGTTTGGTGTGGGGGGGGGTCAATGAGCAGTTCTTC. Its protein product is CASSLVWGGVNEQFF.

The chain is built from TRBV5-1 and TRBJ2-3; 7 bases agree with TRBD1. V was clipped by 0 bases and J by 4 bases; unmatched bases: 5. The CDR3 spans 15 residues. Germline assignment: CDR1 SGHRS and CDR2 YFSETQ. The CDR3 DNA follows: TGCGCCAGCAGCTTGGGGGACACAGGGGCAGATACGCAGTATTTT. It is translated as CASSLGDTGADTQYF.

This clone was counted once. The genes are TRBV4-2 and TRBJ2-5; D is possibly TRBD1 (5 bases). The CDR3 extends over 12 amino acids. V lost 8 bases and J lost 1, with 8 bases in between. CDR1 LGHNA and CDR2 YNFKEQ come from the germline V gene. DNA of the CDR3: TGTGCCAGCCCCACAGGCCAAGAGACCCAGTACTTC. It specifies CASPTGQETQYF.

The chain combines TRBV30 with TRBJ2-1; a weak D match, TRBD2 (7 bases). Trimming pared 4 bases from V and 8 bases from J, leaving 15 bases between. This CDR3 is 13 amino acids long. Germline values: CDR1 GTSNPN, CDR2 SVGIG (reference sequence). The CDR3 nucleotides are TGTGCCTGGAATGAGGGGGGGTACGATGAGCAGTTCTTC. This sequence encodes CAWNEGGYDEQFF.

This chain joins TRBV6-5 and TRBJ2-1; 11 nucleotides line up with TRBD2. J was trimmed by 5 bases and V by 0 bases; bases with no gene match: 3. CDR1 and CDR2 (germline): MNHEY, SVGAGI. The CDR3 is 16 residues long. The CDR3 sequence is CASSYSIAGGDNEQFF. The CDR3 DNA reads TGTGCCAGCAGTTACTCGATAGCGGGGGGGGACAATGAGCAGTTCTTC.

The chain has TRBV7-6 and TRBJ2-1, with 9 nucleotides matching TRBD1. The germline V gene encodes CDR1 SGHVS and CDR2 FNYEAQ. The junction had 9 bases not matched to a gene; V was cut back by 6 bases and J by 3 bases. This CDR3 contains 16 residues. CDR3 protein: CASSASWDRVYNEQFF. The CDR3 DNA reads TGTGCCAGCAGTGCCTCCTGGGACAGGGTCTACAATGAGCAGTTCTTC.

V usage is TRBV6-5 and J usage is TRBJ1-3, with D uncertain. The CDR3 spans 15 residues. V was trimmed by 0 bases and J by 4 bases, leaving 10 bases between them. The germline V gene encodes CDR1 MNHEY and CDR2 SVGAGI. The DNA for the CDR3 is TGTGCCAGCAGTTACTCGCGAGTCTCCGGAAACACCATATATTTT. Amino acids: CASSYSRVSGNTIYF.

The V and J genes are TRBV19 and TRBJ1-1; D is unresolved. Germline V CDR1 and CDR2: LNHDA, SQIVND (reference sequence). Trimming cost V 2 bases and J 1 base, with 5 bases left between them. The CDR3 length is 13 residues. The DNA for the CDR3 is TGTGCCAGTAGTATATTCAGGAACACTGAAGCTTTCTTT. Translated, it gives CASSIFRNTEAFF.

The V call is TRBV5-1, the J call TRBJ2-3, with unresolved D. Germline V gene data show CDR1 as SGHRS and CDR2 as YFSETQ. The V gene lost 2 bases and the J gene lost 2 bases, with 3 bases spanning the gap. CDR3 length: 12 residues. The CDR3 loop reads CASSFSTDTQYF. The CDR3 DNA reads TGCGCCAGCAGCTTCTCCACAGATACGCAGTATTTT. The variable domain in full, with the rest retrieved from reference TRBV5-1 and TRBJ2-3, is KAGVTQTPRYLIKTRGQQVTLSCSPISGHRSVSWYQQTPGQGLQFLFEYFSETQRNKGNFPGRFSGRQFSNSRSEMNVSTLELGDSALYLCASSFSTDTQYFGPGTRLTVL.

This sequence joins TRBV12-5 and TRBJ2-1, with 11 bases that match TRBD2. The CDR3 has 15 residues. J was trimmed by 6 bases and V by 5 bases; bases with no gene match: 6. Looked up from germline, CDR1 is LGHNT and CDR2 is FRNRAP. The CDR3 DNA follows: TGTGCTAGTGGTCCGGGACTAGCGGTCTCCAATGAGCAGTTCTTC. Amino acids: CASGPGLAVSNEQFF.

The sample holds one count of this clone. This chain links TRBV6-6 with TRBJ2-7; 8 nucleotides agree with TRBD2. Germline values: CDR1 MNHNY, CDR2 SVGAGI (reference sequence). V was clipped by 8 bases and J by 3 bases; unmatched bases: 6. This CDR3 is built from 13 residues. The CDR3 sequence: CASRRGGHYEQYF. The CDR3 coding sequence is TGTGCCAGCCGACGGGGGGGCCACTACGAGCAGTACTTC.

This clone was seen a handful of times. This rearrangement joins TRBV5-6 to TRBJ1-2; D perhaps matches TRBD1 (5 bases). Germline values: CDR1 SGHDT, CDR2 YYEEEE. The CDR3 runs 13 residues. Trimming took 4 bases from V and 5 from J, leaving 12 bases between them. CDR3 loop: CASSPGYTYGYTF. The CDR3 DNA reads TGTGCCAGCAGCCCAGGGTACACATATGGCTACACCTTC.

The chain carries TRBV5-1 and TRBJ1-6, with D perhaps TRBD1 (5 bases). V was shortened by 2 bases and J by 6 bases, with 9 bases between the two germline ends. The CDR3 loop spans 14 amino acids. Germline V gives CDR1 SGHRS, CDR2 YFSETQ. CDR3 residues: CASSFQGSNSPLHF. DNA for the CDR3: TGCGCCAGCAGCTTCCAGGGAAGTAATTCACCCCTCCACTTT.

The genes are TRBV4-1 and TRBJ1-5; TRBD1 might be the D (6 bases). The germline V and J ends were trimmed by 4 bases and 3 bases, with 16 bases remaining between them. Germline values: CDR1 MGHRA, CDR2 YSYEKL. The CDR3 spans 16 residues. The CDR3 DNA follows: TGCGCCAGCAGCCGAATCTGGACAGTCGACAATCAGCCCCAGCATTTT. Translation: CASSRIWTVDNQPQHF.

This clone has more than one count but fewer than ten. The DNA for the CDR3 is TGTGCCAGCAGCACTACAGGGCTGGGTTCACCCCTCCACTTT. This sequence encodes CASSTTGLGSPLHF. The rearrangement links TRBV7-3 to TRBJ1-6; TRBD1 might be the D (6 bases). Germline V gene data show CDR1 as SGHTA and CDR2 as FQGTGA. The CDR3 runs 14 residues. V was trimmed by 5 bases and J by 9 bases, leaving 14 bases between them.

V usage is TRBV30 and J usage is TRBJ1-3; perhaps TRBD1 as D (5 bases). Trimming cost V 2 bases and J 0 bases, with 14 bases left between them. Per the germline V gene, CDR1 is GTSNPN and CDR2 is SVGIG (reference sequence). CDR3 length: 16 amino acids. CDR3 coding DNA: TGTGCCTGGAGTTATCTGGGGGGTTTCTCTGGAAACACCATATATTTT. Its protein is CAWSYLGGFSGNTIYF.

The table lists this clone with a count of one. This chain links TRBV7-2 with TRBJ2-6; D not certain. In germline, CDR1 is SGHTA, CDR2 FQGNSA. The V gene lost 1 base and the J gene lost 1 base, with 8 bases spanning the gap. The CDR3 spans 16 residues. In nucleotides, the CDR3 is TGTGCCAGCAGCTTAGTATCTTATTCTGGGGCCAACGTCCTGACTTTC. Encoded protein: CASSLVSYSGANVLTF.

The chain has TRBV6-1 and TRBJ1-1; 9 bases map to TRBD1. V gave up 3 bases and J gave up 4 bases; unmatched junction bases: 6. Germline V CDR1 and CDR2: MNHNS, SASEGT. CDR3 length: 15 amino acids. This CDR3 reads CASSDNRGRSTEAFF. CDR3 nucleotide sequence: TGTGCCAGCAGTGATAACAGGGGGCGAAGCACTGAAGCTTTCTTT.

The chain combines TRBV13 with TRBJ1-1, with TRBD1 matching 7 bases. CDR3 length: 17 residues. The V and J ends lost 1 base and 2 bases, in that order; junction bases with no gene match: 10. Germline V gene sequence: CDR1 PRHDT, CDR2 FYEKMQ (reference sequence). The CDR3 bases are TGTGCCAGCAGCTTAGTCGGCTATCAGGGGGATAACACTGAAGCTTTCTTT. Translating gives CASSLVGYQGDNTEAFF.

This clone has just a few counts. CDR3 amino acids: CASSPQGTTNEKLFF. The CDR3 region has the DNA TGTGCCAGCAGCCCGCAGGGTACAACTAATGAAAAACTGTTTTTT. The rearrangement joins TRBV7-9 to TRBJ1-4; a weak D match, TRBD1 (5 bases). The CDR3 covers 15 residues. CDR1 and CDR2 (germline): SEHNR, FQNEAQ (reference sequence). V was trimmed by 5 bases and J by 0 bases, leaving 10 bases between them. The variable domain in full, completed from reference TRBV7-9 and TRBJ1-4, reads DTGVSQNPRHKITKRGQNVTFRCDPISEHNRLYWYRQTLGQGPEFLTYFQNEAQLEKSRLLSDRFSAERPKGSFSTLEIQRTEQGDSAMYLCASSPQGTTNEKLFFGSGTQLSVL.

The V call is TRBV9, the J call TRBJ2-1; TRBD1 is a possible D gene (5 bases). Germline V gene sequence: CDR1 SGDLS, CDR2 YYNGEE. This CDR3 spans 16 amino acids. The V end lost 0 bases, the J end lost 0 bases, and 10 bases lay between the germline ends. The CDR3 spells CASSVGGGHSYNEQFF. The CDR3 region has the DNA TGTGCCAGCAGCGTAGGGGGCGGACACTCCTACAATGAGCAGTTCTTC.

The chain is built from TRBV7-2 and TRBJ1-1; 7 nucleotides match TRBD1. This CDR3 has 14 residues. Germline V gene data show CDR1 as SGHTA and CDR2 as FQGNSA. Unmatched junction bases numbered 8, after V lost 5 bases and J lost 5 bases. DNA for the CDR3: TGTGCCAGCAGCAAAGTCCAGGGGGTTACTGAAGCTTTCTTT. Protein product: CASSKVQGVTEAFF. Combining the CDR3 with reference TRBV7-2 and TRBJ1-1 gives the whole variable domain GAGVSQSPSNKVTEKGKDVELRCDPISGHTALYWYRQSLGQGLEFLIYFQGNSAPDKSGLPSDRFSAERTGGSVSTLTIQRTQQEDSAVYLCASSKVQGVTEAFFGQGTRLTVV.

The V and J genes are TRBV28 and TRBJ2-5, with D perhaps being TRBD1 or TRBD2 (5 bases each). The J call may be mistaken, given a closer DNA end match to TRBJ2-7. Germline loops: CDR1 MDHEN, CDR2 SYDVKM. The CDR3 spans 15 residues. The CDR3 DNA is TGTGCCAGCAGTTTGGCCGCTGGGGGCTCCTACGAGCAGTACTTC. Translation: CASSLAAGGSYEQYF.

V and J are TRBV30 and TRBJ2-5, with D tentatively TRBD2 (6 bases). Deletions cut 3 bases from V and 5 bases from J, with 19 bases between. The CDR3 totals 15 residues. Germline CDR1 GTSNPN, CDR2 SVGIG (reference sequence). The CDR3 sequence is CAWSNLGLEGETQYF. The CDR3 DNA follows: TGTGCCTGGAGCAATCTCGGACTGGAGGGTGAGACCCAGTACTTC.

The J gene is TRBJ1-2, the V gene TRBV7-3, with D tentatively TRBD1 (6 bases). The CDR3 consists of 13 residues. In germline, CDR1 is SGHTA, CDR2 FQGTGA. The V end lost 4 bases, the J end lost 8 bases, and 14 bases lay between the germline ends. CDR3 sequence reads: CASSSTGLRGYTF. CDR3 in DNA: TGTGCCAGCAGCTCTACAGGGCTACGCGGCTACACCTTC.

A word on this clone: Relative to the germline gene, one junction end is altered; a read error may explain this. The chain couples TRBV7-7 to TRBJ2-3; 9 nucleotides agree with TRBD1. Germline V CDR1 and CDR2: SSHAT, FNYEAQ (reference sequence). This CDR3 contains 15 residues. CDR3: CASSLGQGLPDTQYF. CDR3 nucleotide sequence: TGTGCTAGCAGCTTAGGACAGGGGTTACCAGATACGCAGTATTTT.

The table lists this clone with a count of one. CDR3 coding DNA: TGCGCCAGCAGACAAACGACAGGATCTGAAGCTTTCTTT. Its protein is CASRQTTGSEAFF. The chain carries TRBV4-1 and TRBJ1-1; a weak D match, TRBD1 (6 bases). CDR1 is MGHRA, CDR2 YSYEKL, per germline. The CDR3 extends over 13 amino acids. Trimming removed 6 bases from V and 6 bases from J, with 14 bases in between.

This rearrangement joins TRBV5-6 to TRBJ1-6; D is possibly TRBD1 (6 bases). The germline CDR1 and CDR2 sequences are SGHDT and YYEEEE. The CDR3 is 16 amino acids. With 6 bases removed from V and 0 bases from J, the gap between germline ends came to 13 bases. The CDR3 here is CASTQNRVSYNSPLHF. CDR3 DNA sequence: TGTGCCAGCACCCAAAACAGGGTCTCCTATAATTCACCCCTCCACTTT.